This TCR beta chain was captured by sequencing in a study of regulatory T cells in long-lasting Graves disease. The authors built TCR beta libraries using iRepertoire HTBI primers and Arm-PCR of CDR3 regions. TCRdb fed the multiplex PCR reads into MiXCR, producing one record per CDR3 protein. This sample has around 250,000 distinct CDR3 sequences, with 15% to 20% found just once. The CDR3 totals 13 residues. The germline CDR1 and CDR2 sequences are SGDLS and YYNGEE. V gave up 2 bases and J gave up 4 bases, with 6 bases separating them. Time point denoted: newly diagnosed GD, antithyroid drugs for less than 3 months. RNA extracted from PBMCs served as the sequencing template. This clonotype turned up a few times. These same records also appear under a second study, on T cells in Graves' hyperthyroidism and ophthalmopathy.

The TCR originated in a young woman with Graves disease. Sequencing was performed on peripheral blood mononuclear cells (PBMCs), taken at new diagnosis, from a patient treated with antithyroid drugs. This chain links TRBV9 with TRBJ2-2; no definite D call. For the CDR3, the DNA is TGTGCCAGCAGCGTCACCGTCACCGGGGAGCTGTTTTTT. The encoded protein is CASSVTVTGELFF.